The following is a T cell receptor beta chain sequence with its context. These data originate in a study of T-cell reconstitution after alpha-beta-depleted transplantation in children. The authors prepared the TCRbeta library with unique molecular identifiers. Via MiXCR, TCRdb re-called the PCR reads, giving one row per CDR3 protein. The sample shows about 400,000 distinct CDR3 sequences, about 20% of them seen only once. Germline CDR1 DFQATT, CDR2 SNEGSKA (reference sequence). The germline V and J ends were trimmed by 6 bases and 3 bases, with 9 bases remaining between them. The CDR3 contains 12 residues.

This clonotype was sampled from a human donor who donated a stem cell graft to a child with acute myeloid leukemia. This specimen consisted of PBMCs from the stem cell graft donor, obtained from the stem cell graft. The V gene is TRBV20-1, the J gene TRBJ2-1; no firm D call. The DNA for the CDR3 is TGCAGTGCGGAGACTTACTACAATGAGCAGTTCTTC. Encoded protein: CSAETYYNEQFF.